This T cell receptor (beta chain) stems from a study of blood T cell repertoires in COVID-19. The repertoire was sequenced with immunoSEQ multiplex PCR; TCRdb's copy has only in-frame clones and lacks some. Of roughly 180,000 clones in the sample, about 70% were seen once. Germline values: CDR1 MNHNY, CDR2 SVGAGI (reference sequence). The length of the CDR3 is 15 residues. V lost 7 bases and J 1 base, leaving 13 bases between the germline ends. The clonotype originates from a woman aged 45-65 years with active or convalescent COVID-19. Sequenced: peripheral blood. The chain joins TRBV6-6 to TRBJ2-2; the D gene is possibly TRBD1 (6 bases). The CDR3 protein is CASKESTGNTGELFF. CDR3 coding DNA: TGTGCCAGCAAAGAATCGACAGGGAACACCGGGGAGCTGTTTTTT.